The 23 T cell receptor beta chains presented below share a single source sample, sequenced in a study of T-cell memory formation after mild COVID-19. MiXCR, run by TCRdb on the 5' RACE reads, gives a single entry per CDR3 protein. The data show hundreds of thousands of distinct CDR3 sequences, about 15% seen once. Sequencing was performed on PBMCs or a T cell subset sorted from them (not recorded which). These receptor sequences come from a man between 18 and 29 years old who had mild COVID-19 (a few samples of this study predate the infection). Cell type and time point are not known.

The chain links TRBV7-8 to TRBJ2-3; D unclear. The CDR3 totals 12 residues. Germline V CDR1 and CDR2: SGHVS, FQNEAQ. Trimming pared 6 bases from V and 3 bases from J, leaving 7 bases between. For the CDR3, the DNA is TGTGCCAGCAGGGCCCGGACAGATACGCAGTATTTT. As protein: CASRARTDTQYF.

This clonotype was picked up many times. The chain joins TRBV7-9 to TRBJ2-3, with unresolved D. The V end lost 5 bases, the J end lost 1 base, and 7 bases lay between the germline ends. The germline CDR1 and CDR2 sequences are SEHNR and FQNEAQ (reference sequence). CDR3 size: 13 residues. The CDR3 region is CASSGVGTDTQYF. DNA for the CDR3: TGTGCCAGCAGCGGGGTCGGCACAGATACGCAGTATTTT.

This clonotype was seen a few times. The chain uses TRBV6-2 or TRBV6-3 and TRBJ2-7, with 12 bases identical to TRBD1. V shed 8 bases, J shed 4 bases, and the junction held 6 bases outside the gene matches. Germline V gene data show CDR1 as MNHEY and CDR2 as SVGEGT. This CDR3 has 14 residues. CDR3 sequence: CASSGTGGSYEQYF. The CDR3 DNA follows: TGTGCCAGCTCCGGGACAGGGGGCTCATACGAGCAGTACTTC.

At least ten counts were recorded for this clonotype. The chain has TRBV7-2 and TRBJ1-1; D gene unclear. The V gene's germline CDR1 is SGHTA and CDR2 FQGNSA. The CDR3 runs 12 residues. V gave up 0 bases and J gave up 7 bases, with 6 bases separating them. The CDR3 loop reads CASSLATGEAFF. CDR3 coding DNA: TGTGCCAGCAGCTTAGCAACGGGTGAAGCTTTCTTT.

The gene calls are TRBV14 and TRBJ2-3, with a weak D call TRBD1 (6 bases). V lost 7 bases to trimming and J lost 8 bases, with 16 bases between them. Germline V CDR1 and CDR2: SGHDN, FVKESK. This CDR3 is 13 amino acids long. The CDR3 spells CASTQVVRGTQYF. The CDR3 DNA reads as TGTGCCAGCACTCAGGTGGTCAGGGGTACGCAGTATTTT.

The table lists this clonotype with many counts. The chain employs TRBV7-2 and TRBJ2-7; D not certain. Trimming cost V 0 bases and J 2 bases, with 17 bases left between them. CDR1 and CDR2 (germline): SGHTA, FQGNSA. The length of the CDR3 is 17 residues. The CDR3 loop is CASSLALNPRTTYEQYF. As DNA, the CDR3 is TGTGCCAGCAGCTTAGCGCTAAACCCCCGGACCACCTACGAGCAGTACTTC.

The V call is TRBV6-2 or TRBV6-3, the J call TRBJ2-3; the match to TRBD2 covers 8 bases. The CDR3 length is 16 residues. Germline lookup yields CDR1 MNHEY and CDR2 SVGEGT. With 2 bases clipped from V and 2 bases from J, the junction kept 6 bases outside the gene matches. Here the CDR3 reads CASSYRRGGNTDTQYF. The CDR3 bases are TGTGCCAGCAGTTACCGACGCGGGGGGAACACAGATACGCAGTATTTT.

This sequence joins TRBV18 and TRBJ1-1; TRBD1 matches 11 bases. Germline-derived CDR1 and CDR2 are KGHSH and LQKENI. Losses at the gene ends were 2 bases for V and 4 bases for J; bases not matched to a gene: 12. This CDR3 region has 18 residues. CDR3 protein: CASSPAGTGGLLSTEAFF. CDR3 in DNA: TGTGCCAGCTCACCAGCCGGGACAGGGGGATTGTTGAGCACTGAAGCTTTCTTT.

In its sample, this clonotype was seen a few times. V usage is TRBV7-2 and J usage is TRBJ2-7, with D hard to call. The CDR3 spans 13 residues. The ends were cut back, 4 bases at V and 3 bases at J, with 10 bases in the middle. CDR1 is SGHTA and CDR2 is FQGNSA in the germline V gene. The CDR3 here is CASSSGVNYEQYF. CDR3 DNA: TGTGCCAGCAGCTCCGGAGTAAACTACGAGCAGTACTTC.

This clonotype appeared a few times. This chain links TRBV6-5 with TRBJ2-7; D is perhaps TRBD2 (6 bases). V gave up 5 bases and J gave up 7 bases, with 18 bases separating them. CDR1 is MNHEY, CDR2 SVGAGI, per germline. There are 14 residues in the CDR3. In DNA, the CDR3 is TGTGCCAGCAGTGCCGGGACTGGGGCTCGGGAGCAGTACTTC. This translates into CASSAGTGAREQYF.

CDR3 sequence reads: CASSPTPNPMNTEAFF. CDR3 sequence (DNA): TGTGCCAGCTCACCAACCCCAAATCCTATGAACACTGAAGCTTTCTTT. The gene calls are TRBV18 and TRBJ1-1; no clear D. This CDR3 region has 16 residues. The ends were cut back, 2 bases at V and 0 bases at J, with 13 bases in the middle. CDR1 and CDR2 from the germline V gene are KGHSH and LQKENI.

This clonotype occurred a few times. This sequence joins TRBV5-1 and TRBJ1-3; D is unresolved. CDR3 length equals 14 residues. Germline-derived CDR1 and CDR2 are SGHRS and YFSETQ. Trimming took off 5 bases at V and 4 bases at J, with 13 bases between the two ends. The CDR3: CASSEGITGNTIYF. CDR3 sequence (DNA): TGCGCCAGCAGTGAAGGGATCACCGGAAACACCATATATTTT.

This chain connects TRBV6-2 or TRBV6-3 to TRBJ2-1; TRBD2 matches at 8 bases. J gave up 2 bases and V 8 bases, and 2 bases lay outside the gene matches. Germline V gene data show CDR1 as MNHEY and CDR2 as SVGEGT. The CDR3 spans 13 residues. DNA for the CDR3: TGTGCCAGCCGGACTAGCCCCTACAATGAGCAGTTCTTC. Its protein product is CASRTSPYNEQFF.

Ten or more counts support this clonotype. V gene TRBV7-2 combines with J gene TRBJ2-2; no clear D. Germline assignment: CDR1 SGHTA and CDR2 FQGNSA. Trimming took off 3 bases at V and 5 bases at J, with 10 bases between the two ends. The CDR3 totals 14 residues. CDR3 loop: CASSLHSGTGELFF. The CDR3 nucleotides are TGTGCCAGCAGCTTGCACTCTGGGACCGGGGAGCTGTTTTTT.

The CDR3 DNA is TGTGCCAGCAGCTTAGGACAGGGCACTCATGAGCAGTTCTTC. This gives the protein CASSLGQGTHEQFF. The V gene is TRBV7-8, the J gene TRBJ2-1; TRBD1 matches at 7 bases. Looked up from germline, CDR1 is SGHVS and CDR2 is FQNEAQ. The CDR3 spans 14 residues. Germline trimming cut 1 base from V and 8 bases from J; bases unmatched to any gene: 5.

The chain has TRBV20-1 and TRBJ2-6; TRBD1 aligns across 7 bases. Germline trimming cut 7 bases from V and 1 base from J; bases unmatched to any gene: 7. The CDR3 covers 15 residues. Germline loops: CDR1 DFQATT, CDR2 SNEGSKA (reference sequence). CDR3 nucleotides: TGCAGTGGGTACGGCAGGGGGTCTGGGGCCAACGTCCTGACTTTC. This translates into CSGYGRGSGANVLTF.

This clonotype was counted a few times. This chain connects TRBV30 to TRBJ2-5; 10 positions match TRBD2. This CDR3 comprises 15 residues. Trimming at V came to 0 bases and at J to 7 bases, leaving 8 bases not matched to a gene. Germline CDR1 GTSNPN, CDR2 SVGIG (reference sequence). DNA for the CDR3: TGTGCCTGGAGTGTCGGAGCGGGGGGGCCAGGGACCCAGTACTTC. Its translation: CAWSVGAGGPGTQYF. Full variable domain (missing parts from reference TRBV30 and TRBJ2-5): SQTIHQWPATLVQPVGSPLSLECTVEGTSNPNLYWYRQAAGRGLQLLFYSVGIGQISSEVPQNLSASRPQDRQFILSSKKLLLSDSGFYLCAWSVGAGGPGTQYFGPGTRLLVL.

The J gene is TRBJ2-5, the V gene TRBV7-9, with D unresolved. Germline CDR1 reads SEHNR; CDR2 reads FQNEAQ (reference sequence). Trimming shortened V by 5 bases and J by 3 bases, and 7 bases separated the two germline ends. There are 12 residues in the CDR3. The CDR3 nucleotides are TGTGCCAGCAGCGACCAAAAAGAGACCCAGTACTTC. Translated, it gives CASSDQKETQYF.

The chain uses TRBV12-3 or TRBV12-4 and TRBJ2-5; perhaps TRBD1 as D (5 bases). Trimming left V 5 bases short and J 2 bases short, with 9 bases between. The CDR3 totals 13 residues. The CDR3 here is CASSEDNQETQYF. CDR3 nucleotides: TGTGCCAGCAGTGAGGACAATCAAGAGACCCAGTACTTC.

This clonotype was seen only a few times. This sequence joins TRBV2 and TRBJ2-7; D is uncertain. The V and J ends lost 3 bases and 0 bases respectively, with 9 bases between them. Germline CDR1 SNHLY, CDR2 FYNNEI. The CDR3 has 14 amino acids. The CDR3, as DNA: TGTGCCAGCAGTGATCGGCACATCTCCTACGAGCAGTACTTC. Protein sequence: CASSDRHISYEQYF.

The V gene is TRBV7-3, the J gene TRBJ1-2, with D possibly matching TRBD1 (6 bases). CDR3 length: 16 residues. V dropped 2 bases and J dropped 7 bases, with 20 bases sitting between them. The germline gives CDR1 SGHTA, CDR2 FQGTGA. In DNA form, the CDR3 reads TGTGCCAGCAGCTTAGGGCCAAAGGGGGAGACAGGTGGCTACACCTTC. Translation: CASSLGPKGETGGYTF.

V and J are TRBV20-1 and TRBJ2-5; 7 bases line up with TRBD1. V lost 7 bases and J lost 5; bases outside the gene matches: 7. The germline CDR1 and CDR2 sequences are DFQATT and SNEGSKA (reference sequence). This CDR3 is built from 12 residues. The CDR3 loop is CSETTGTETQYF. The CDR3 DNA reads as TGCAGTGAAACGACAGGGACGGAGACCCAGTACTTC.

The sample holds many counts of this clonotype. This sequence joins TRBV7-9 and TRBJ1-1; D call uncertain. The ends were cut back, 5 bases at V and 4 bases at J, with 14 bases in the middle. The CDR3 consists of 14 residues. The germline V gene has CDR1 SEHNR and CDR2 FQNEAQ (reference sequence). CDR3 DNA sequence: TGTGCCAGCAGCCCAGCTTACGCGAGCACTGAAGCTTTCTTT. Residues: CASSPAYASTEAFF.